The clone carrying this T cell receptor (beta chain) was detected a few times. As yet, its antigen is unknown. Per germline, CDR1 SQVTM and CDR2 ANQGSEA. This CDR3 contains 14 residues. The V gene end was trimmed by 7 bases and the J gene end by 0 bases; junction bases not matched to a gene: 3. TCRdb analysed the RACE reads with MiXCR anew, one entry per CDR3 protein. The sample records around 380,000 distinct CDR3 sequences, 4.8% being singletons. This sample is drawn from a study of human T cells and chemical hapten exposure. Across the whole study: The sensitizer, 2% DPC, was used on around 2 cm by around 2 cm of upper inner arm skin.

Study-wide results and caveats: There were significantly more large CDR3 similarity clusters among expanded TCRs than among controls.

The time point: patch test 1, 2 weeks after DPC sensitization. Treatment described: therapeutic diphenylcyclopropenone sensitization with weekly scalp DPC. Patch tests were applied only after blood draws. Each donor was an alopecia patient between 18 and 70 years of age who qualified for DPC. The sequence was collected from a woman in her forties or fifties with alopecia areata. Some clones in this sample may be carry-over from other donors' samples. The material was whole blood, obtained in connection with sensitization to the hapten diphenylcyclopropenone (DPC). The genes are TRBV29-1 and TRBJ1-5, with TRBD1 matching 10 bases. CDR3 residues: CSAGTGDSNQPQHF. Written as DNA, the CDR3 is TGCAGCGCTGGGACAGGGGATAGCAATCAGCCCCAGCATTTT.